What follows are 8 T cell receptor beta chains derived from one specimen sequenced in a study of blood T cell repertoires in COVID-19 (dated by TCRdb to the early 2020s). Receptor libraries were prepared by the immunoSEQ multiplex PCR assay. This immuneACCESS table, as held by TCRdb, lists in-frame sequences with V and J called but not all clones. Of the missing ones, under half trace to an unresolved V gene in checked studies; the others have no known cause. In this sample the table shows 190,000 or so clones, under 85% of which occur a single time. Of the sample, roughly 9.8% is held by the ten largest clones. Sequencing was performed on peripheral blood. The receptors stem from a woman of 80 years or more with acute or convalescent COVID-19.

The chain employs TRBV11-3 and TRBJ2-1, with TRBD1 matching over 7 bases. From germline, CDR1 is SGHNT and CDR2 YENEEA. V lost 5 bases to trimming and J lost 5 bases; unmatched junction nucleotides: 6. There are 14 residues in the CDR3. In DNA form, the CDR3 reads TGTGCCAGCAGCGAGGACAGGCGACACAATGAGCAGTTCTTC. Protein product: CASSEDRRHNEQFF. Using reference TRBV11-3 and TRBJ2-1 for the parts outside the CDR3, the full variable domain is EAGVVQSPRYKIIEKKQPVAFWCNPISGHNTLYWYLQNLGQGPELLIRYENEEAVDDSQLPKDRFSAERLKGVDSTLKIQPAELGDSAVYLCASSEDRRHNEQFFGPGTRLTVL.

V is TRBV10-3 and J is TRBJ1-2, with 8 bases identical to TRBD1. This CDR3 region has 15 residues. J lost 4 bases, V lost 3 bases, and 7 bases had no gene match. Per germline, CDR1 ENHRY and CDR2 SYGVKD. The CDR3 DNA follows: TGTGCCATCAGTGAAGGCAGGGGGCGCATCTATGGCTACACCTTC. Its protein product is CAISEGRGRIYGYTF.

The gene calls are TRBV4-3 and TRBJ1-3, with D maybe TRBD1 (5 bases). V was pared by 0 bases and J by 4 bases, with 16 bases between. Germline V CDR1 and CDR2: LGHNA, YSLEER. The CDR3 totals 17 residues. CDR3 amino acids: CASSQEYTQAGGNTIYF. DNA for the CDR3: TGCGCCAGCAGCCAAGAATACACACAGGCGGGGGGAAACACCATATATTTT.

V gene TRBV6-6 combines with J gene TRBJ1-5; D gene ambiguous. CDR3 length: 14 residues. Deletions cut 8 bases from V and 4 bases from J, with 15 bases between. The germline CDR1 and CDR2 sequences are MNHNY and SVGAGI (reference sequence). CDR3 in amino acids: CASRPGGGNQPQHF. The CDR3 DNA follows: TGTGCCAGCCGTCCCGGAGGTGGAAATCAGCCCCAGCATTTT.

This chain links TRBV6-5 with TRBJ1-5; 7 bases line up with TRBD1. Trimming cost V 7 bases and J 4 bases; bases outside gene matches: 4. This CDR3 spans 13 amino acids. CDR1 is MNHEY and CDR2 is SVGAGI in the germline V gene. CDR3 amino acids: CASKSDRNQPQHF. The CDR3 region has the DNA TGTGCCAGCAAATCGGACAGGAATCAGCCCCAGCATTTT.

This sequence joins TRBV14 and TRBJ2-1; TRBD2 aligns across 8 bases. This CDR3 region has 13 residues. Germline CDR1 reads SGHDN; CDR2 reads FVKESK. V was clipped by 3 bases and J by 15 bases; unmatched bases: 10. CDR3 loop: CASSQVVAGIRFF. The CDR3 region has the DNA TGTGCCAGCAGCCAGGTGGTAGCGGGAATCCGGTTCTTC. Drawing the rest from reference TRBV14 and TRBJ2-1, the complete variable domain is EAGVTQFPSHSVIEKGQTVTLRCDPISGHDNLYWYRRVMGKEIKFLLHFVKESKQDESGMPNNRFLAERTGGTYSTLKVQPAELEDSGVYFCASSQVVAGIRFFGPGTRLTVL.

CDR3 protein: CAISKTSGGTDTQYF. The CDR3 DNA sequence: TGTGCCATCAGTAAGACTAGCGGGGGCACAGATACGCAGTATTTT. The chain couples TRBV10-3 to TRBJ2-3, with TRBD2 identical over 11 bases. CDR1 is ENHRY, CDR2 SYGVKD, per germline. The CDR3 runs to 15 residues. The V gene end was trimmed by 5 bases and the J gene end by 1 base; junction bases not matched to a gene: 2.

The CDR3 is CASGTGFFNQPQHF. The CDR3 DNA is TGTGCCAGCGGGACAGGGTTTTTCAATCAGCCCCAGCATTTT. The rearrangement links TRBV25-1 to TRBJ1-5; 9 bases agree with TRBD1. Trimming took 8 bases from V and 3 from J; bases not matched to a gene: 5. CDR3 length equals 14 residues. CDR1 is MGHDK and CDR2 is SYGVNS in the germline V gene.